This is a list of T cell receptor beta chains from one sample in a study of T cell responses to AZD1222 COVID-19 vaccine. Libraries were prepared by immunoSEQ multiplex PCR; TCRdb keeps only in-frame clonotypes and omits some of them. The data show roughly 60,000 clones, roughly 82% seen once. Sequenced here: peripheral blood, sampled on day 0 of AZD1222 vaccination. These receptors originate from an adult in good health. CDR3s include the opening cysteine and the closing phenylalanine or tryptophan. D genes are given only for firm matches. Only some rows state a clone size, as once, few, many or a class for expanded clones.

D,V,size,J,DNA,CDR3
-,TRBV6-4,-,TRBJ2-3,TGTGCCAGCAGTAAGAACGCCCTGTCCACAGATACGCAGTATTTT,CASSKNALSTDTQYF
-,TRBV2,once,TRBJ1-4,TGTGCCAGCAGTGCACTAGCGTCTCCTAATGAAAAACTGTTTTTT,CASSALASPNEKLFF
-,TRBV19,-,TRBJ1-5,TGTGCCAGTAGTATATGGGGGAACAGTCAGCCCCAGCATTTT,CASSIWGNSQPQHF
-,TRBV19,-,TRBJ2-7,TGTGCCAGTAGCCCCACAGGGACGATTGCCTACGAGCAGTACTTC,CASSPTGTIAYEQYF
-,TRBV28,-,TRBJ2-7,TGTGCCAGCTCTCCGGGCTACGAGCAGTACTTC,CASSPGYEQYF
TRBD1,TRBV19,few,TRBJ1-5,TGTGCCAGTAGTCCTAGACAGGGTGGTAATCAGCCCCAGCATTTT,CASSPRQGGNQPQHF
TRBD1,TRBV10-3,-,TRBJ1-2,TGTGCCATCAGCTCTACAGGGGGATATGGCTACACCTTC,CAISSTGGYGYTF
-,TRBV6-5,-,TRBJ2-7,TGTGCCAGCAGCTCCGGGCTAGCGAAGGTCTACGAGCAGTACTTC,CASSSGLAKVYEQYF
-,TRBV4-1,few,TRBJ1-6,TGCGCCAGCAGCGGAAGCGGGGAGCTTGGGTCGTTGGGTCGGTCACCCCTCCACTTT,CASSGSGELGSLGRSPLHF
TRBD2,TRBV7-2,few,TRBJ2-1,TGTGCCAGCAGCTTAGTCCAGCGGGGGGGCTCCTACAATGAGCAGTTCTTC,CASSLVQRGGSYNEQFF
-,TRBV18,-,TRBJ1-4,TGTGCCAGCTCACCACCGGGAAGGGCCTCGGGTGAAAAACTGTTTTTT,CASSPPGRASGEKLFF
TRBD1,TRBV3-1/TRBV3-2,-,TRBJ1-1,TGTGCCAGCAGTAAAACAGGGGATACTGAAGCTTTCTTT,CASSKTGDTEAFF
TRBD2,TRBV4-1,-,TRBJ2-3,TGCGCCAGCAGCCAGGGCGGGAGTCGGTATTTT,CASSQGGSRYF
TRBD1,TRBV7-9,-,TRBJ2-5,TGTGCCAGCAGCTCCAGGGGGCCAGAGACCCAGTACTTC,CASSSRGPETQYF
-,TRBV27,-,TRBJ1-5,TGTGCCAGCAGTTTATTAGGGGGATATAGCAATCAGCCCCAGCATTTT,CASSLLGGYSNQPQHF
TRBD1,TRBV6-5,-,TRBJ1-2,TGTGCCAGCAGTTTAACCGGACAGGGAGCCAACTATGGCTACACCTTC,CASSLTGQGANYGYTF
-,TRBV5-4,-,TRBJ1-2,TGTGCCAGCAGCTTGGGCGGCGACTATGGCTACACCTTC,CASSLGGDYGYTF
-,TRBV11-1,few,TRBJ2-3,TGTGCCAGCGGGGACCTCTACACAGATACGCAGTATTTT,CASGDLYTDTQYF
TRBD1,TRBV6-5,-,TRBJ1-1,TGTGCCAGCAGTCCGGGACAGGGGAGAAACACTGAAGCTTTCTTT,CASSPGQGRNTEAFF
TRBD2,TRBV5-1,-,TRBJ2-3,TGCGCCAGCAGCGAGGGACTAGCGGGAGGGGCAGATACGCAGTATTTT,CASSEGLAGGADTQYF
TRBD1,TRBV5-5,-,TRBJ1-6,TGTGCCAGCAGCCCTCGGACAGGCCGAACGCCTGACTCACCCCTCCACTTT,CASSPRTGRTPDSPLHF
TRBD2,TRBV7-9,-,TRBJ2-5,TGTGCCAGCAGCATCGGGAGCGGGATCGGGGAGACCCAGTACTTC,CASSIGSGIGETQYF
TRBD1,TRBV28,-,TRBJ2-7,TGTGCCAGCAATTCCGGGACAGGCAATTCCTACGAGCAGTACTTC,CASNSGTGNSYEQYF
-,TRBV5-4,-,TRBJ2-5,TGTGCCAGCAGCTACAATCCCGGGGCCCAAGAGACCCAGTACTTC,CASSYNPGAQETQYF
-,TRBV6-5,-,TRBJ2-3,TGTGCCAGCCGAGGCTTCAGGGGCACAGATACGCAGTATTTT,CASRGFRGTDTQYF
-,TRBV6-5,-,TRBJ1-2,TGTGCCAGCAGGGGAGAGCTCAGTTACTATGGCTACACCTTC,CASRGELSYYGYTF
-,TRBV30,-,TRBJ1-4,TGTGCCTGGAGTAAATCTTGGGGAAGGATAGCTAATGAAAAACTGTTTTTT,CAWSKSWGRIANEKLFF
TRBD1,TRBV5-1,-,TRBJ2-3,TGCGCCAGCAGCTTTGGAACCGGGACAGCTAGCACAGATACGCAGTATTTT,CASSFGTGTASTDTQYF
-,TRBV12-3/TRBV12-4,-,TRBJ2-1,TGTGCCAGCAGTTTTAAGAACTACAATGAGCAGTTCTTC,CASSFKNYNEQFF
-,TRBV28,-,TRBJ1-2,TGTGCCATCTTCCGGGGGCCGGACGGAGACTATGGCTACACCTTC,CAIFRGPDGDYGYTF
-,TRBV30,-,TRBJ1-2,TGTGCCTGGAGTGCGGGGGCTGGCTACACCTTC,CAWSAGAGYTF
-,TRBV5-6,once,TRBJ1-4,TGTGCCAGCAGCCTACGAATCCAACCCAATGAAAAACTGTTTTTT,CASSLRIQPNEKLFF
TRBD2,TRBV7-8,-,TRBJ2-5,TGTGCCAGCAGCCCCGGACTAGCTGATCAAGAGACCCAGTACTTC,CASSPGLADQETQYF
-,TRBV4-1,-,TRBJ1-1,TGCGCCAGCAGCCAAGACCAGAGCACTGAAGCTTTCTTT,CASSQDQSTEAFF
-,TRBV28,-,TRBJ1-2,TGTGCCAGCAGCTCAACCAGTTACAGGGAAAACTATGGCTACACCTTC,CASSSTSYRENYGYTF
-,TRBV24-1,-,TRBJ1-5,TGTGCCACCAGTGATTTGCGGGGGCAGCCCCAGCATTTT,CATSDLRGQPQHF
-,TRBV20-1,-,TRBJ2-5,TGCAGTGCTTTCATACTAGAGACCCAGTACTTC,CSAFILETQYF
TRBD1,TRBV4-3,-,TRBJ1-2,TGCGCCAGCAGCCCGGGACAGAGCCTGTCTAACTATGGCTACACCTTC,CASSPGQSLSNYGYTF
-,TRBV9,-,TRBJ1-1,TGTGCCAGCAGCCTCCGAGAGAGGGCGGATGAAGCTTTCTTT,CASSLRERADEAFF
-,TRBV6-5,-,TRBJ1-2,TGTGCCAGCAGTTACTTGGTGGGACGGAACTATGGCTACACCTTC,CASSYLVGRNYGYTF
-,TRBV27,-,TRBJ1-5,TGTGCCAGCAGTTTATTCGTGGGAGGGGGTCAGCCCCAGCATTTT,CASSLFVGGGQPQHF